Included here is one T cell receptor beta chain sequence, with context. The antigen is unknown. Authors of the study amplified TCR beta CDR3 regions from RNA transcripts. RT-PCR in the first round (using the HTBI primer set) targeted the TCR CDR3. TCRdb reprocessed the multiplex PCR reads via MiXCR and lists one record per CDR3 protein. Here the sample spans approximately 610,000 distinct CDR3 sequences, approximately 15% being singletons. This record comes from a study of T cells in Graves' hyperthyroidism and ophthalmopathy. Across the whole study: At initial diagnosis, before any treatment had begun, peripheral blood was obtained. Study-wide results and caveats: Researchers found most expanded thyroid clonotypes above 0.001 in blood as well.

The PBMCs were taken from approximately 11 ml of fresh peripheral blood. CDR1 is LNHDA and CDR2 is SQIVND in the germline V gene (reference sequence). This CDR3 has 14 residues. The V gene lost 4 bases and the J gene lost 2 bases, with 12 bases spanning the gap. V gene TRBV19 combines with J gene TRBJ2-7; TRBD1 might be the D (5 bases). The sequence was collected from a woman between 18 and 29 years old with Graves' hyperthyroidism. Material for sequencing was blood. CDR3 residues: CASSTPHRPYEQYF. CDR3 bases: TGTGCCAGTAGTACTCCCCACAGGCCCTACGAGCAGTACTTC.